One and the same sample provided the 18 T cell receptor beta chains below, sequenced in a study of T cells in localized non-small cell lung cancer. Libraries were prepared by immunoSEQ multiplex PCR; TCRdb keeps only in-frame clonotypes and omits some of them. The data hold about 130,000 clones, with about 89% observed a single time. Sequenced material: peripheral blood, taken before any cancer treatment. Receptors originate from a female donor older than 55 with stage I lung adenocarcinoma.

The V call is TRBV28, the J call TRBJ2-2, with 9 nucleotides matching TRBD1. Germline V gene data show CDR1 as MDHEN and CDR2 as SYDVKM. This CDR3 has 15 residues. V lost 6 bases to trimming and J lost 3 bases; unmatched junction nucleotides: 5. Here the CDR3 reads CASSEQGAYTGELFF. The CDR3 DNA reads as TGTGCCAGCAGCGAACAGGGGGCCTACACCGGGGAGCTGTTTTTT.

This chain joins TRBV19 and TRBJ2-3; TRBD1 matches at 8 bases. Trimming took 9 bases from V and 0 from J; bases not matched to a gene: 14. This CDR3 is built from 17 residues. Germline CDR1 reads LNHDA; CDR2 reads SQIVND (reference sequence). Written as DNA, the CDR3 is TGTGCCAGACAAGGAGGGACAGGACCCCCTAGCACAGATACGCAGTATTTT. Its translation is CARQGGTGPPSTDTQYF.

The chain joins TRBV2 to TRBJ2-1; 11 nucleotides agree with TRBD2. Germline V gene sequence: CDR1 SNHLY, CDR2 FYNNEI. V lost 4 bases, J lost 8 bases, and 10 bases stayed unmatched. The CDR3 is made up of 16 amino acids. The CDR3 here is CASSAGTSGGNHEQFF. For the CDR3, the DNA is TGTGCCAGCAGTGCCGGGACTAGCGGAGGGAACCATGAGCAGTTCTTC.

This clone appeared a few times. This sequence joins TRBV2 and TRBJ2-5; 7 positions match TRBD2. CDR1 and CDR2 from the germline V gene are SNHLY and FYNNEI. Germline trimming cut 2 bases from V and 4 bases from J; bases unmatched to any gene: 7. This CDR3 has 15 residues. The CDR3 DNA follows: TGTGCCAGCAGTGAAAATAGGGGACTATTAGAGACCCAGTACTTC. Translated: CASSENRGLLETQYF.

This rearrangement joins TRBV19 to TRBJ1-3, with no clear D. The V gene's germline CDR1 is LNHDA and CDR2 SQIVND (reference sequence). Trimming removed 3 bases at V and 0 bases at J, with 9 bases between. The CDR3 sequence is 15 residues long. The CDR3 coding sequence is TGTGCCAGTAGTATTTCGGCACTCTCTGGAAACACCATATATTTT. The encoded protein is CASSISALSGNTIYF.

The chain uses TRBV5-8 and TRBJ2-7; D perhaps matches TRBD1 (6 bases). The CDR3 is made up of 14 amino acids. Germline assignment: CDR1 SGHTS and CDR2 YDEGEE. The V end lost 4 bases, the J end lost 0 bases, and 11 bases lay between the germline ends. The CDR3 coding sequence is TGTGCCAGCAGCAGAGGACAGAGCTCCTACGAGCAGTACTTC. It is translated as CASSRGQSSYEQYF. The variable domain in full, with the rest retrieved from reference TRBV5-8 and TRBJ2-7, is EAGVTQSPTHLIKTRGQQATLRCSPISGHTSVYWYQQALGLGLQFLLWYDEGEERNRGNFPPRFSGRQFPNYSSELNVNALELEDSALYLCASSRGQSSYEQYFGPGTRLTVT.

The rearrangement uses TRBV2 and TRBJ2-1, with a possible D match to TRBD2 (6 bases). The CDR3 extends over 15 amino acids. V was shortened by 6 bases and J by 4 bases, with 16 bases between the two germline ends. Germline V gene lookup returns CDR1 SNHLY and CDR2 FYNNEI. CDR3 sequence reads: CASRETSSFYNEQFF. CDR3 bases: TGTGCCAGCAGGGAGACTAGTTCGTTTTACAATGAGCAGTTCTTC.

The CDR3 region has the DNA TGCAGCGTTGGGGAGGGATCACCAGATACGCAGTATTTT. Amino acids: CSVGEGSPDTQYF. This chain joins TRBV29-1 and TRBJ2-3, with 7 bases matching TRBD2. The CDR3 runs to 13 residues. The V and J ends lost 4 bases and 4 bases, in that order; junction bases with no gene match: 5. Per germline, CDR1 SQVTM and CDR2 ANQGSEA.

This chain connects TRBV11-3 to TRBJ2-5; the D gene is possibly TRBD2 (6 bases). Germline CDR1 is SGHNT and CDR2 is YENEEA. This CDR3 region has 16 residues. V lost 5 bases to trimming and J lost 5 bases, with 21 bases between them. The CDR3: CASSIGRGTRGETQYF. DNA for the CDR3: TGTGCCAGCAGCATCGGTCGGGGGACGCGTGGGGAGACCCAGTACTTC.

V gene TRBV9 combines with J gene TRBJ1-2; TRBD1 is a possible D gene (5 bases). Trimming cost V 4 bases and J 5 bases, with 12 bases left between them. The CDR3 is 13 residues long. Germline CDR1 and CDR2: SGDLS and YYNGEE. For the CDR3, the DNA is TGTGCCAGCAGCCCGGGACCGGGGTATGGCTACACCTTC. Amino acids: CASSPGPGYGYTF.

The chain carries TRBV2 and TRBJ2-1; 7 bases agree with TRBD2. With 8 bases clipped from V and 2 bases from J, the junction kept 3 bases outside the gene matches. The CDR3 has 13 amino acids. Germline CDR1 is SNHLY and CDR2 is FYNNEI. The CDR3 is CASVGRTYNEQFF. In nucleotides, the CDR3 is TGTGCCAGCGTCGGGAGGACCTACAATGAGCAGTTCTTC.

This chain joins TRBV5-1 and TRBJ1-4, with 11 nucleotides matching TRBD1. This CDR3 contains 19 residues. V gave up 3 bases and J gave up 3 bases; unmatched junction bases: 13. Germline V gene lookup returns CDR1 SGHRS and CDR2 YFSETQ. For the CDR3, the DNA is TGCGCCAGCAGCTGGAGGACAGGGGGCGATTTGTCTGCTAATGAAAAACTGTTTTTT. Translating it yields CASSWRTGGDLSANEKLFF.

The V call is TRBV5-1, the J call TRBJ2-4, with 7 bases lining up with TRBD1. The germline CDR1 and CDR2 sequences are SGHRS and YFSETQ. V dropped 4 bases and J dropped 3; count of bases not matched to a gene: 19. This CDR3 spans 19 amino acids. The CDR3 is CASSLTTGVQGIGKNIQYF. Written as DNA, the CDR3 is TGCGCCAGCAGCCTCACTACAGGGGTCCAGGGGATAGGCAAAAACATTCAGTACTTC.

The rearrangement joins TRBV7-9 to TRBJ2-1; TRBD2 matches at 7 bases. CDR1 SEHNR and CDR2 FQNEAQ come from the germline V gene (reference sequence). V shed 1 base, J shed 8 bases, and the junction held 5 bases outside the gene matches. The CDR3 totals 14 residues. The chain's CDR3 is CASSLGGSFYEQFF. Here the CDR3 DNA reads TGTGCCAGCAGCTTAGGCGGGAGCTTCTATGAGCAGTTCTTC.

J is TRBJ2-7 and V is TRBV10-2; 12 nucleotides line up with TRBD2. Germline V lookup: CDR1 WSHSY, CDR2 SAAADI. CDR3 length equals 13 residues. The V gene end was trimmed by 7 bases and the J gene end by 13 bases; junction bases not matched to a gene: 11. This CDR3 reads CASTPWTSGMIYF. The CDR3 bases are TGCGCCAGCACCCCTTGGACTAGCGGGATGATTTACTTC.

The rearrangement uses TRBV7-2 and TRBJ2-1; TRBD2 agrees at 13 bases. Germline CDR1 SGHTA, CDR2 FQGNSA. The CDR3 length is 12 residues. J gave up 14 bases and V 6 bases, and 4 bases lay outside the gene matches. In DNA, the CDR3 is TGTGCCAGCAGTCGACTAGCGGGGGGAAAGTTCTTC. Translated, it gives CASSRLAGGKFF.

The J gene is TRBJ2-2, the V gene TRBV10-3; D gene unclear. From germline, CDR1 is ENHRY and CDR2 SYGVKD. The CDR3 consists of 12 residues. Trimming removed 4 bases at V and 5 bases at J, with 5 bases between. CDR3 sequence: CAISGGTGELFF. The DNA for the CDR3 is TGTGCCATCAGTGGGGGAACCGGGGAGCTGTTTTTT.

The chain is built from TRBV10-3 and TRBJ1-4, with TRBD1 matching 7 bases. V lost 11 bases and J lost 5; bases outside the gene matches: 8. Germline V lookup: CDR1 ENHRY, CDR2 SYGVKD. CDR3 length: 13 residues. CDR3 nucleotide sequence: TGTGCCGTCCGACAGGGACAAAATGAAAAACTGTTTTTT. Its translation: CAVRQGQNEKLFF.